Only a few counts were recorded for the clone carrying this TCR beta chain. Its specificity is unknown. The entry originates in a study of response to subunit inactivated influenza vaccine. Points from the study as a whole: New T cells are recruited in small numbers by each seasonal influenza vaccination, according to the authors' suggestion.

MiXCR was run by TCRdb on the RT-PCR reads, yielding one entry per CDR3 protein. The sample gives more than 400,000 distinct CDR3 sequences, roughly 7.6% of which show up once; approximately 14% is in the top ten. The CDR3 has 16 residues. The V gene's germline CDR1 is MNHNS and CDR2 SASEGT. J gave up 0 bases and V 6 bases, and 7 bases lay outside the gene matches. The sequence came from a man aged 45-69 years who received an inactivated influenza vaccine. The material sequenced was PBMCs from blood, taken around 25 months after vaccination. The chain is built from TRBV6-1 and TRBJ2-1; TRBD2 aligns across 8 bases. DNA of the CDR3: TGTGCCAGCAGGAAACTAGCGGCTAGCTCCTACAATGAGCAGTTCTTC. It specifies CASRKLAASSYNEQFF.